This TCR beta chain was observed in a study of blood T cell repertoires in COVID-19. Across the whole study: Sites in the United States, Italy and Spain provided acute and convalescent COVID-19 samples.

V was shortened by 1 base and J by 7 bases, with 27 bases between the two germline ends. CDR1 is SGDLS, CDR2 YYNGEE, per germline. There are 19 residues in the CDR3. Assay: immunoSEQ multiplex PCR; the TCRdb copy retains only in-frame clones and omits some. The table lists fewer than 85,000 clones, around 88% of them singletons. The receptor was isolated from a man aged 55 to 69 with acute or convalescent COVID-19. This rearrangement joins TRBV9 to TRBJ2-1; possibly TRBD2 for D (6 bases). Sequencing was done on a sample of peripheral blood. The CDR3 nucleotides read TGTGCCAGCAGCGTATCAATTCCCAGGTGGGAGGATTTGCGGAATGAGCAGTTCTTC. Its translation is CASSVSIPRWEDLRNEQFF.